This TCR beta chain comes out of a study of T cells in localized non-small cell lung cancer. Sequenced by immunoSEQ multiplex PCR; TCRdb stores in-frame clones only, minus some. The sample yields about 59,000 clones, 70% to 90% seen once. Concerning this clone itself: The sample has other DNA sequences that encode this CDR3 too.

The CDR3 length is 14 residues. Per germline, CDR1 SGHRS and CDR2 YFSETQ. Trimming stripped 0 bases from V and 5 bases from J, with 11 bases between. This TCR was recovered from a man aged 40 to 70 with stage I squamous cell lung carcinoma. Sample: peripheral blood, taken before any cancer treatment. The chain joins TRBV5-1 to TRBJ2-5; maybe TRBD2 (5 bases). CDR3 bases: TGCGCCAGCAGCTTGGCCGGGGTCGGGGAGACCCAGTACTTC. It encodes CASSLAGVGETQYF.